The subject of this entry is one T cell receptor beta chain. Its target is unknown. The same CDR3 also results from other DNA sequences found in this sample. The source of the sample is a study of cytotoxic CD8 clonotypes in ibrutinib-treated CLL. Study-level information: The patient breakdown showed approximately ten relapsed/refractory and around 16 treatment-naive cases, with 17 IGHV unmutated. By median roughly 74 months, 12 had progressed and approximately 15 stayed remitted; responses had been 2 complete and about 25 partial.

Whole-study results and caveats: Upon ibrutinib response clonality rose, and upon progression it fell back toward baseline.

Germline loops: CDR1 MNHEY, CDR2 SMNVEV (reference sequence). The CDR3 runs to 14 residues. Germline trimming cut 6 bases from V and 1 base from J; bases unmatched to any gene: 5. The assay was immunoSEQ multiplex PCR, and TCRdb's table has in-frame clones only and misses some. The profile shows some 81,000 clones, roughly 80% of them singletons. The starting material was PBMCs, obtained after 12 months of ibrutinib treatment. This clonotype originated in a human donor with chronic lymphocytic leukemia. The chain combines TRBV27 with TRBJ1-1, with 7 bases identical to TRBD1. The CDR3 DNA sequence: TGTGCCAGCAGCCCAGGGGGGGGGAACACTGAAGCTTTCTTT. Its translation is CASSPGGGNTEAFF.